The T cell receptor beta chain described here comes from a study of naive and memory T cell subsets. With regard to this clonotype: The antigen is not known.

V was pared by 1 base and J by 6 bases, with 13 bases between. Germline loops: CDR1 MNHEY, CDR2 SMNVEV (reference sequence). The CDR3 covers 15 residues. Study-wide findings and caveats: Over 85% of naive TCR sequences appeared only once, unlike memory subsets. There was no ground truth to check naive and memory subset results. A few larger clonotypes appeared in naive repertoires, especially CD8, possibly memory cells re-expressing CD45RA.

The beta constant-region primer was an equimolar mix of two oligonucleotides covering TRBC1 and TRBC2. The ligated cDNA underwent four PCR rounds using SP2 and nested alpha and beta constant-region primers. TCRdb fed the UMI-ligation and nested PCR reads into MiXCR, producing one record per CDR3 protein. Among roughly 97,000 distinct CDR3 sequences, about 15% were seen once, and the ten largest hold around 2.8%. The V and J genes are TRBV27 and TRBJ1-5; D not resolved. This clonotype was obtained from a human donor in good health. The sequencing input was naive CD8+ T cells from blood. CDR3 coding DNA: TGTGCCAGCAGTTTATACCCGGATTATGGTCAGCCCCAGCATTTT. This sequence encodes CASSLYPDYGQPQHF.